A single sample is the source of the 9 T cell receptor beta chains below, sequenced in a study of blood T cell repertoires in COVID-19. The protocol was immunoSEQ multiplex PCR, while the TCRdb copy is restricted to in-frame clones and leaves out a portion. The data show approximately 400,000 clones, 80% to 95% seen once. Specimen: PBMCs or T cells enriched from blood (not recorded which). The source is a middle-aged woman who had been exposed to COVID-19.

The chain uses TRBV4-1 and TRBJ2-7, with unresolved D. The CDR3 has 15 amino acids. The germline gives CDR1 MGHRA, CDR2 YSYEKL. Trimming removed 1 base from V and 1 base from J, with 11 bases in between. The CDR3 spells CASSQVSTSSYEQYF. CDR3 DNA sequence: TGCGCCAGCAGCCAAGTTTCTACCTCATCCTACGAGCAGTACTTC.

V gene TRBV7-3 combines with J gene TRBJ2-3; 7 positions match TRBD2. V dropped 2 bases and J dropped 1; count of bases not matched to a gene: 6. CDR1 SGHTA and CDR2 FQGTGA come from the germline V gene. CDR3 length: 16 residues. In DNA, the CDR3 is TGTGCCAGCAGCTTAGACCGTCTAGCGGGCACAGATACGCAGTATTTT. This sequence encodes CASSLDRLAGTDTQYF.

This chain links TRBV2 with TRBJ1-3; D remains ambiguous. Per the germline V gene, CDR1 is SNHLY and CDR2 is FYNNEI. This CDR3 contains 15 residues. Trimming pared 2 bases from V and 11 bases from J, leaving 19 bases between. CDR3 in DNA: TGTGCCAGCAGTGAATTGTTGCGATCGGACTCACCCATATATTTT. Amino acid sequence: CASSELLRSDSPIYF.

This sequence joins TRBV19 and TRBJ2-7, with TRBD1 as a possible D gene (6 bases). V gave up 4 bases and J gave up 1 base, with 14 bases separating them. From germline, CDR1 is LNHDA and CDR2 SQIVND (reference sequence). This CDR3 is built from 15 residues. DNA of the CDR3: TGTGCCAGTAGTAGGATCCCGGACAGTTCCTACGAGCAGTACTTC. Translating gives CASSRIPDSSYEQYF.

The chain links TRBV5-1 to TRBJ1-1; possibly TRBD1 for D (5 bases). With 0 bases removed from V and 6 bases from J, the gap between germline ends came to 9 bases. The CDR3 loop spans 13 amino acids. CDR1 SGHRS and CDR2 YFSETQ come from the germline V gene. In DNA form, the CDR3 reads TGCGCCAGCAGCTTGGCTCGGGGGGCTGAAGCTTTCTTT. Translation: CASSLARGAEAFF.

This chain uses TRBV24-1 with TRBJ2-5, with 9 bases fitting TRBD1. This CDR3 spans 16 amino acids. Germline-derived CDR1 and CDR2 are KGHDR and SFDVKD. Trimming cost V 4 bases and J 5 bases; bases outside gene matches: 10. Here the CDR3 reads CATSDPSIDRGETQYF. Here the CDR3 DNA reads TGTGCCACCAGTGACCCCTCGATCGACAGGGGGGAGACCCAGTACTTC.

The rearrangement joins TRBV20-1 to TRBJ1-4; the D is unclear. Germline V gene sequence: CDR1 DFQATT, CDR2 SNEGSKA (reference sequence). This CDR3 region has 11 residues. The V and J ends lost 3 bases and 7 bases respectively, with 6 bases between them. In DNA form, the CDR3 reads TGCAGTGCTAGGTGGGCTGAAAAACTGTTTTTT. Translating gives CSARWAEKLFF.

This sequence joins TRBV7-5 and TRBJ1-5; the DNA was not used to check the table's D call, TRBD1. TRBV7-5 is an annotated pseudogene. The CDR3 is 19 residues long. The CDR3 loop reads CARSPRWGTGENSNQPQHF. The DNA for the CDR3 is TGTGCCAGAAGCCCGAGGTGGGGTACAGGGGAAAATAGCAATCAGCCCCAGCATTTT.

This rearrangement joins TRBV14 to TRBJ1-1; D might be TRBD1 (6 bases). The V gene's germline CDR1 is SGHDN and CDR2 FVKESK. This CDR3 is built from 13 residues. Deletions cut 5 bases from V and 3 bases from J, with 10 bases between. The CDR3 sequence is CASSWDTYTEAFF. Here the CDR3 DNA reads TGTGCCAGCAGCTGGGACACATACACTGAAGCTTTCTTT. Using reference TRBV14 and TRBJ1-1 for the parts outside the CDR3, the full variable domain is EAGVTQFPSHSVIEKGQTVTLRCDPISGHDNLYWYRRVMGKEIKFLLHFVKESKQDESGMPNNRFLAERTGGTYSTLKVQPAELEDSGVYFCASSWDTYTEAFFGQGTRLTVV.